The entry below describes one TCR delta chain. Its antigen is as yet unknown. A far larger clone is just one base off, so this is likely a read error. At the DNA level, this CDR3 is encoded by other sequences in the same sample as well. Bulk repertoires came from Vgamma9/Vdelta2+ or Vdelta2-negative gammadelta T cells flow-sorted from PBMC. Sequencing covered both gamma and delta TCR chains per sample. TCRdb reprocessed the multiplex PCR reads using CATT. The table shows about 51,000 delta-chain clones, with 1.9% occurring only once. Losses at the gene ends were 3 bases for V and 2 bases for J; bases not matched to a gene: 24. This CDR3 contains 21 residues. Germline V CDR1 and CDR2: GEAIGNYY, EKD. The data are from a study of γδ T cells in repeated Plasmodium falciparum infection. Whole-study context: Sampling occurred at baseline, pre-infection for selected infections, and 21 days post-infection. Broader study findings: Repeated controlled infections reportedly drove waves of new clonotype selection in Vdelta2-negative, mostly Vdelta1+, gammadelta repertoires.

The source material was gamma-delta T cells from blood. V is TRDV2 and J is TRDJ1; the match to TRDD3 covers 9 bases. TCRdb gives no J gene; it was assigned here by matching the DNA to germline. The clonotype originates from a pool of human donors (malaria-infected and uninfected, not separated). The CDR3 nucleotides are TGTGCCTGTGACCCGGTCAGGGCCGGCTGGGGGATGCCAGAGGGGACCGATAAACTCATCTTT. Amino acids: CACDPVRAGWGMPEGTDKLIF.